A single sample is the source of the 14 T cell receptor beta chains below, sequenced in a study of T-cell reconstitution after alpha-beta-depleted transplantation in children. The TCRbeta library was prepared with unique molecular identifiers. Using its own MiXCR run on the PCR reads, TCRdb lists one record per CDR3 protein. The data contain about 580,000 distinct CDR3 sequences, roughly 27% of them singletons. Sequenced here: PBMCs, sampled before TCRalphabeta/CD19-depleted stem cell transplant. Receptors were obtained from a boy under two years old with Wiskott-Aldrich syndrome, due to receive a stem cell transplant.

This chain's CDR3 is CASSLAGYNSPLHF. The CDR3, as DNA: TGTGCCAGCAGCTTGGCTGGGTATAATTCACCCCTCCACTTT. The chain carries TRBV5-6 and TRBJ1-6; D gene ambiguous. The V end was cut by 0 bases, the J end by 4 bases, with 5 bases between. CDR1 is SGHDT, CDR2 YYEEEE, per germline. The CDR3 is made up of 14 amino acids. The entire variable domain, with the rest obtained from reference TRBV5-6 and TRBJ1-6, is as follows: DAGVTQSPTHLIKTRGQQVTLRCSPKSGHDTVSWYQQALGQGPQFIFQYYEEEERQRGNFPDRFSGHQFPNYSSELNVNALLLGDSALYLCASSLAGYNSPLHFGNGTRLTVT.

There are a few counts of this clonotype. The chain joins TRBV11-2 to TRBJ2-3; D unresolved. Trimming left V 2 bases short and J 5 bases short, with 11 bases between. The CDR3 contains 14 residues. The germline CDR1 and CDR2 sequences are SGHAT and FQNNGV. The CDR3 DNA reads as TGTGCCAGCAGCTTATTCGCCGGGCGAGATACGCAGTATTTT. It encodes CASSLFAGRDTQYF.

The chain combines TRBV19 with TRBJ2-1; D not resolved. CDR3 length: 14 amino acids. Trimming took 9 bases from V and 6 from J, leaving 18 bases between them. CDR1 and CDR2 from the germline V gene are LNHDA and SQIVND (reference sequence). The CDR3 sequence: CASSPTLFSNEQFF. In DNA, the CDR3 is TGTGCCAGCAGCCCCACCCTGTTTAGCAATGAGCAGTTCTTC.

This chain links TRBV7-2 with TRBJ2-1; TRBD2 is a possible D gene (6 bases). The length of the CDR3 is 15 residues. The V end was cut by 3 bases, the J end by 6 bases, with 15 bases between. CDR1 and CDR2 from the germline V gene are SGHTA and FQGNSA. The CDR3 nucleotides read TGTGCCAGCAGCTTCGACGGGAGTCGGGTCAATGAGCAGTTCTTC. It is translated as CASSFDGSRVNEQFF.

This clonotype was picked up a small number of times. In nucleotides, the CDR3 is TGTGCCAGCTCACCACGCGCAGGGGCCGAGACCCAGTACTTC. Protein: CASSPRAGAETQYF. The chain has TRBV18 and TRBJ2-5, with D maybe TRBD1 (6 bases). CDR3 length: 14 amino acids. V was clipped by 1 base and J by 5 bases, with 11 bases between them. Germline loops: CDR1 KGHSH, CDR2 LQKENI.

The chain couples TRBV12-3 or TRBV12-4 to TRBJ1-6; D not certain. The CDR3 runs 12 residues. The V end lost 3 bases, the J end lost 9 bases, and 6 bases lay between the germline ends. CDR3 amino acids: CASSFPVSPLHF. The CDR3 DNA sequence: TGTGCCAGCAGTTTCCCGGTTTCACCCCTCCACTTT.

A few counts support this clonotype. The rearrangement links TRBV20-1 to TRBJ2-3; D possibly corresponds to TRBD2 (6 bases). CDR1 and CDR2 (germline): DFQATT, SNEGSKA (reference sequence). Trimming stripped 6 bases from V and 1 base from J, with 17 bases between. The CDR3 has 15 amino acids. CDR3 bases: TGCAGTGCGACGACTAGTCGGTCAGGCACAGATACGCAGTATTTT. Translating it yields CSATTSRSGTDTQYF.

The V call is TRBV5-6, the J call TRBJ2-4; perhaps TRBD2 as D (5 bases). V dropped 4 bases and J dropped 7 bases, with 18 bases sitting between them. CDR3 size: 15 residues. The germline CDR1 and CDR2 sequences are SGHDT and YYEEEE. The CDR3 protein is CASSPLDTQRNIQYF. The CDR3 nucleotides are TGTGCCAGCAGCCCATTGGATACACAGCGGAACATTCAGTACTTC.

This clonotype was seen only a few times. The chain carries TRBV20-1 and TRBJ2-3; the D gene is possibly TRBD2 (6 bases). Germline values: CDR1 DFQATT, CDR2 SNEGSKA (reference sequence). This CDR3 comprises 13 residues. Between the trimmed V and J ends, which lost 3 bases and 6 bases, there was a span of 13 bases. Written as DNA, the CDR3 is TGCAGTGCTAGGGGACTGCCAGGGGATACGCAGTATTTT. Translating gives CSARGLPGDTQYF.

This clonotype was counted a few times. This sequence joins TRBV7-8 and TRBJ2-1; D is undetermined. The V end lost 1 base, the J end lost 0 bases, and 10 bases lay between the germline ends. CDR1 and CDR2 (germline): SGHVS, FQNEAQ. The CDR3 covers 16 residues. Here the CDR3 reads CASSLVALGSYNEQFF. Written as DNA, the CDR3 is TGTGCCAGCAGCTTAGTCGCCCTCGGCTCCTACAATGAGCAGTTCTTC.

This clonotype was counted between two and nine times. The CDR3, as DNA: TGTGCCAGCTCACACTTTGTCGAGCAGTACTTC. Its protein is CASSHFVEQYF. The chain uses TRBV18 and TRBJ2-7; no clear D gene. V shed 4 bases and J shed 6 bases, with 7 bases lying between them. CDR1 is KGHSH and CDR2 is LQKENI in the germline V gene. The CDR3 is 11 residues long.

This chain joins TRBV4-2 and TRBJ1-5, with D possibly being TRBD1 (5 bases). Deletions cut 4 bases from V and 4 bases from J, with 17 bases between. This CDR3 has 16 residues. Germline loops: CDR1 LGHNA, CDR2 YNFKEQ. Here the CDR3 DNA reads TGTGCCAGCAGCCCGGCGTGGGGACGGCTAAATCAGCCCCAGCATTTT. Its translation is CASSPAWGRLNQPQHF.

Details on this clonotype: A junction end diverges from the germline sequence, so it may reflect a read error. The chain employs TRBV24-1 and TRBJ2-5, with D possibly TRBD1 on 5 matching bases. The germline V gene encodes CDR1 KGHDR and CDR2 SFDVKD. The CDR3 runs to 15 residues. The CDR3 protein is CGTSDLKAGYETQYF. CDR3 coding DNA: TGTGGCACCAGTGATTTGAAGGCAGGGTACGAGACCCAGTACTTC.

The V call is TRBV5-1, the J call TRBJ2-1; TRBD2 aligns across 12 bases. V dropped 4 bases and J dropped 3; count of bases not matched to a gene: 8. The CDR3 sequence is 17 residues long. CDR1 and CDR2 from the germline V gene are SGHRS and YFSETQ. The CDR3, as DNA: TGCGCCAGCAGCCGGGGTGGACTAGCGGGAAACTACAATGAGCAGTTCTTC. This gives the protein CASSRGGLAGNYNEQFF.